The sequence of this T cell receptor (beta chain) was determined in a study of cytomegalovirus exposure and HLA in healthy donors. PCR employed 60 Vbeta and 13 Jbeta primers. The assay was immunoSEQ multiplex PCR, and TCRdb's table has in-frame clones only and misses some. The sample includes approximately 110,000 clones, about 73% of them seen just once. V was pared by 2 bases and J by 1 base, with 15 bases between. Germline V gene data show CDR1 as SGHAT and CDR2 as FQNNGV. This CDR3 spans 17 amino acids. Sequences were obtained from PBMCs. This chain connects TRBV11-2 to TRBJ2-4; maybe TRBD2 (6 bases). This sequence originates from a woman aged 40 to 49 in good health and CMV-seronegative. The CDR3 nucleotides are TGTGCCAGCAGCTTATCTTCCGGGAGTGGGGCCAAAAACATTCAGTACTTC. Translation gives CASSLSSGSGAKNIQYF.